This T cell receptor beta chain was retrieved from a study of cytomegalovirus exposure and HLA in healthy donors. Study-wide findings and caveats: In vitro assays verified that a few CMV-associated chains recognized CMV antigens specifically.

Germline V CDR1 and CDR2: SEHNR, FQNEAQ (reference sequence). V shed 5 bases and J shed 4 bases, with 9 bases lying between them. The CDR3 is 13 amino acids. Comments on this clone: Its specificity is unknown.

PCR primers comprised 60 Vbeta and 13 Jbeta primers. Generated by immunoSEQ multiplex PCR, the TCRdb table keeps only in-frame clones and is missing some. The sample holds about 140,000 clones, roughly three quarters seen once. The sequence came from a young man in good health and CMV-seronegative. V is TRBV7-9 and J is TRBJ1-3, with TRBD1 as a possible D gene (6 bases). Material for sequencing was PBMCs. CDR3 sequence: CASSVGQGNTIYF. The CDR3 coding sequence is TGTGCCAGCAGCGTCGGACAGGGAAACACCATATATTTT.